The present T cell receptor beta chain was sequenced within a study of early T cells in non-severe SARS-CoV-2 infection. Across the study: Unpaired chains resulted from sequencing bulk RNA of unsorted whole blood. Notes on the study in general: Anti-spike CD8 responses were favored by VDJdb matching, which missed private and CD4 specificities.

Individual cDNA molecules carried attached unique molecular identifiers. MiXCR was run by TCRdb on the 5' RACE reads, yielding one entry per CDR3 protein. Here the sample spans about 52,000 distinct CDR3 sequences, approximately 10% being singletons. This clonotype was counted at least ten times. Its antigen remains unidentified. This TCR was recovered from an adult who was a healthcare worker with PCR-confirmed SARS-CoV-2 infection or an uninfected control (not recorded which). Input material: whole blood.

CDR3 in DNA: TGTGCCACCTTTGGAGGGGGCTCGGTCTCCTACGAGCAGTACTTC. It is translated as CATFGGGSVSYEQYF. V usage is TRBV24-1 and J usage is TRBJ2-7; possible D gene TRBD1, 7 bases. Germline-derived CDR1 and CDR2 are KGHDR and SFDVKD. The CDR3 consists of 15 residues. V dropped 9 bases and J dropped 0 bases, with 17 bases sitting between them.